Listed below are T cell receptor beta chains from one sample, sequenced in a study of blood T cell repertoires in COVID-19. Using immunoSEQ multiplex PCR, the repertoire was profiled, and TCRdb retains in-frame clones only, with some absent. The profile covers 250,000 to 300,000 clones, with approximately 87% appearing a single time and approximately 1.5% taken by the ten largest. Sequencing used peripheral blood. These receptor sequences come from a woman aged 40 to 50 who had recovered from COVID-19. The CDR3 runs from the conserved cysteine through the conserved F or W. The D gene is left open where the match is weak. Clone size, where shown, is once, few, many, or a class for clones that have expanded.

TRBV27	TRBJ1-2	-	-	TGTGCCAGCAGTTTAACGGGGGGACCGTATGGCTACACCTTC	CASSLTGGPYGYTF
TRBV5-1	TRBJ2-5	TRBD1	-	TGCGCCAGCAGCTTGGGGATGACAGGGTTTCGAGAAGAGACCCAGTACTTC	CASSLGMTGFREETQYF
TRBV19	TRBJ1-1	-	-	TGTGCCAGTAGTATAGAGCCGGCGGGGACTGAAGCTTTCTTT	CASSIEPAGTEAFF
TRBV11-2	TRBJ1-4	-	-	TGTGCCAGCAGCTTCGGGATAGCTAATGAAAAACTGTTTTTT	CASSFGIANEKLFF
TRBV19	TRBJ1-4	-	-	TGTGCCAGTAGTTCTCCCTACTATAATGAAAAACTGTTTTTT	CASSSPYYNEKLFF
TRBV7-9	TRBJ1-2	TRBD1	-	TGTGCCAGCGTGAGACAGGGGGCGCCTAACTATGGCTACACCTTC	CASVRQGAPNYGYTF
TRBV27	TRBJ1-2	TRBD1	-	TGTGCCAGCAGCTACGGACAGGGGTTTGGCTACACCTTC	CASSYGQGFGYTF
TRBV30	TRBJ1-5	-	-	TGTGCCTGGAGTGCCGCAGGGGACGGCAATCAGCCCCAGCATTTT	CAWSAAGDGNQPQHF
TRBV12-3/TRBV12-4	TRBJ1-6	-	-	TGTGCCAGCAGCCGAGATAATTCACCCCTCCACTTT	CASSRDNSPLHF
TRBV29-1	TRBJ1-1	TRBD1	-	TGCAGCGTTGGACAGGGGACGGGCACTGAAGCTTTCTTT	CSVGQGTGTEAFF
TRBV27	TRBJ1-1	-	-	TGTGCCAGCAGTTTCTGGGGGGTAGGAACTGAAGCTTTCTTT	CASSFWGVGTEAFF
TRBV12-3/TRBV12-4	TRBJ1-2	TRBD1	-	TGTGCCAGCAGTGGGGACAGCTATGGCTACACCTTC	CASSGDSYGYTF
TRBV30	TRBJ2-1	TRBD2	-	TGTGCCTGGAGTGGGACTAGCATCTACAATGAGCAGTTCTTC	CAWSGTSIYNEQFF
TRBV19	TRBJ1-1	TRBD1	few	TGTGCCAGTAGTCTTTTCTTGGACAGGGGCCCTGAAGCTTTCTTT	CASSLFLDRGPEAFF
TRBV10-2	TRBJ2-7	-	-	TGCGCCAGCTGGCCAGCAGGGGACCCCTACGAGCAGTACTTC	CASWPAGDPYEQYF
TRBV5-1	TRBJ2-5	-	few	TGCGCCAGCAGCCGTACAGCAGGGGAAGAGACCCAGTACTTC	CASSRTAGEETQYF
TRBV21-1	TRBJ2-7	-	-	TGTGCCAGCAGCAAGGGGGACATCTCCTACGAGCAGTACTTC	CASSKGDISYEQYF
TRBV18	TRBJ1-2	-	-	TGTGCCAGCTCACCATCCGGGGGTATAAGGTATGGCTACACCTTC	CASSPSGGIRYGYTF
TRBV30	TRBJ1-1	TRBD1	-	TGTGCCTGGAGTACCCTTGGACAGGGGTACACTGAAGCTTTCTTT	CAWSTLGQGYTEAFF
TRBV6-6	TRBJ2-1	TRBD1	-	TGTGCCAGCGTGCTTTATGGGACAGGGTTGTTCAATGAGCAGTTCTTC	CASVLYGTGLFNEQFF
TRBV5-1	TRBJ2-1	TRBD2	-	TGCGCCAGCAGAGAGGGGACTAGCGGGTCCTACAATGAGCAGTTCTTC	CASREGTSGSYNEQFF
TRBV7-2	TRBJ1-2	TRBD1	-	TGTGCCAGCAGCTCAGGGGGCGATGGCTACACCTTC	CASSSGGDGYTF
TRBV7-2	TRBJ2-5	TRBD2	few	TGTGCCAGCAGCTGGGGTCCCCTTCCGGGGGGGACTCAAGAGACCCAGTACTTC	CASSWGPLPGGTQETQYF
TRBV24-1	TRBJ2-1	TRBD1	-	TGTGCCACCAGTGATTTCTCCGGCTTTTTAGACAGGGGCAACAATGAGCAGTTCTTC	CATSDFSGFLDRGNNEQFF
TRBV21-1	TRBJ2-1	-	-	TGTGCCACCAGCCCCTGGGACTACAGCTCCTACAATGAGCAGTTCTTC	CATSPWDYSSYNEQFF